This T cell receptor (beta chain) was identified in a study of preoperative IRX-2 immunotherapy in early breast cancer (dated by TCRdb to between 2018 and 2020). The library came from the immunoSEQ multiplex PCR assay. This immuneACCESS table, as held by TCRdb, lists in-frame sequences with V and J called but not all clones. Of the missing ones, under half trace to an unresolved V gene in checked studies; the others have no known cause. Across this sample there are just over 25,000 clones, with about 81% seen only once. Over 1% of the sample goes to the ten largest clones. A word on this clone: The antigen it recognizes is unknown. Base qualities were left out, and no much larger clone turns up one base away.

This sample's treatment or condition label indicates: preoperative locoregional IRX-2 cytokine immunotherapy. The samples were obtained from a phase Ib study in which preoperative, locoregional IRX-2 cytokine immunotherapy intended to prime immune responses was tested. Patients with early-stage breast cancer who were given IRX-2 before surgery served as donors. The CDR3 runs 13 residues from the cysteine to the phenylalanine. CDR3 DNA is the only sequence kept; it has 39 bases, read in frame from the first base. Rearrangement joined TRBV1 to TRBJ1-1. TRBV1 is a documented pseudogene. This clonotype was obtained from a human donor with breast cancer. The material sequenced was lymph node tissue, taken after IRX-2 immunotherapy. The sequenced DNA: TGCGCCAGCAGCCAAGTAAGAGGGACTGAAGCTTTCTTT. Its amino acids are CASSQVRGTEAFF.